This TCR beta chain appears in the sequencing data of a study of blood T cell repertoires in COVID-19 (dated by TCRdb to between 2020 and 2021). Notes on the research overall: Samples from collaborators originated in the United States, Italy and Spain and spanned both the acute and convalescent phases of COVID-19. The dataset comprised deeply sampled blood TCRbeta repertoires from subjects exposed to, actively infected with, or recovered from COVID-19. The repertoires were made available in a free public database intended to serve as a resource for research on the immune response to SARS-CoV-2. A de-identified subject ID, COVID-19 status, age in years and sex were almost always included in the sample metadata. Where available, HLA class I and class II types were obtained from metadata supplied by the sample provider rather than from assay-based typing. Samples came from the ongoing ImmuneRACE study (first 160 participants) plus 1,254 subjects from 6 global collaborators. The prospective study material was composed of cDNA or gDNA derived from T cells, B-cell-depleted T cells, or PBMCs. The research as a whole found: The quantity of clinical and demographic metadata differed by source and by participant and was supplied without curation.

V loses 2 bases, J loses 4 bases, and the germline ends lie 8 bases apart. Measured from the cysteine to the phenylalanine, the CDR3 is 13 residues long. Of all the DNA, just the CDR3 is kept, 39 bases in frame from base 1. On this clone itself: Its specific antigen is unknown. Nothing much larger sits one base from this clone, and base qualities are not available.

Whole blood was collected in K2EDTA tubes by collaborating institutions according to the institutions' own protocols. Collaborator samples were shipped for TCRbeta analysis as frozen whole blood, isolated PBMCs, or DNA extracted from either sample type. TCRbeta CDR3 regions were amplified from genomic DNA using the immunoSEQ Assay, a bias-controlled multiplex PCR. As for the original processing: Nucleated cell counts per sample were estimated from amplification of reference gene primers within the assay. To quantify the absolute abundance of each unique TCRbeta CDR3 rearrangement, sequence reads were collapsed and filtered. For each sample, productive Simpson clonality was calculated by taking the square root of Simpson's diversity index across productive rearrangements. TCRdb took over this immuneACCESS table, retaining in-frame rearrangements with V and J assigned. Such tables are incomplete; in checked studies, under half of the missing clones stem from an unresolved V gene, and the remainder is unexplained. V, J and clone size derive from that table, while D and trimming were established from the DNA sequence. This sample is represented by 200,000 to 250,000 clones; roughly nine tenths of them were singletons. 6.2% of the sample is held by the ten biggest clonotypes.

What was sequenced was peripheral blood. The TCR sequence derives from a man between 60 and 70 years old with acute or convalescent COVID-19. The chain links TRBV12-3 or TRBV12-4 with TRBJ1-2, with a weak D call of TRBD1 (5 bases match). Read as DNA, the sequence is TGTGCCAGCAGTTTATACGGGGGCTATGGCTACACCTTC. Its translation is CASSLYGGYGYTF.